These 12 T cell receptor beta chains originate from one sample sequenced in a study of blood T cell repertoires in COVID-19. Profiling relied on immunoSEQ multiplex PCR, and the TCRdb table lists in-frame clones only, not all of them. The data show some 320,000 clones, around 84% seen once. Sequences were obtained from PBMCs or T cells enriched from blood (not recorded which). These receptors originate from a woman aged 30 to 39 who had been exposed to COVID-19.

This clone was picked up one time. J is TRBJ1-1 and V is TRBV14; 7 nucleotides align to TRBD1. Germline CDR1 and CDR2: SGHDN and FVKESK. Losses at the gene ends were 4 bases for V and 1 base for J; bases not matched to a gene: 6. This CDR3 is built from 15 residues. The DNA of the CDR3 is TGTGCCAGCAGCCTCAGACAGGGTCGGAACACTGAAGCTTTCTTT. This codes for CASSLRQGRNTEAFF.

V usage is TRBV7-8 and J usage is TRBJ2-3; D not certain. CDR1 SGHVS and CDR2 FQNEAQ come from the germline V gene. The CDR3 runs 14 residues. Trimming removed 4 bases at V and 1 base at J, with 9 bases between. The CDR3, as DNA: TGTGCCAGCAGCTCCGGGTTGGGCACAGATACGCAGTATTTT. It yields the protein CASSSGLGTDTQYF.

This clone has more than one count but fewer than ten. The sample carries other DNA sequences with the same CDR3. The chain links TRBV9 to TRBJ2-5, with TRBD2 matching over 8 bases. The germline CDR1 and CDR2 sequences are SGDLS and YYNGEE. V shed 3 bases, J shed 5 bases, and the junction held 6 bases outside the gene matches. This CDR3 contains 14 residues. CDR3 amino acids: CASSAGLGRETQYF. CDR3 DNA: TGTGCCAGCAGCGCGGGACTAGGTCGGGAGACCCAGTACTTC.

The CDR3 bases are TGTGCCAGCACGGAAGGGGGATTCACTGAAGCTTTCTTT. Protein: CASTEGGFTEAFF. The chain recombines TRBV28 with TRBJ1-1, with a tentative D call TRBD1 (6 bases). This CDR3 spans 13 amino acids. Between the trimmed V and J ends, which lost 7 bases and 4 bases, there was a span of 13 bases. CDR1 is MDHEN, CDR2 SYDVKM, per germline.

The chain links TRBV30 to TRBJ2-1; TRBD2 might be the D (7 bases). In germline, CDR1 is GTSNPN, CDR2 SVGIG (reference sequence). Trimming took off 2 bases at V and 16 bases at J, with 21 bases between the two ends. This CDR3 has 13 residues. CDR3 nucleotides: TGTGCCTGGAGTCCCCAACCCCGGGGGGCCGTATTCTTC. Its translation is CAWSPQPRGAVFF. The variable domain in full, with the rest retrieved from reference TRBV30 and TRBJ2-1, is SQTIHQWPATLVQPVGSPLSLECTVEGTSNPNLYWYRQAAGRGLQLLFYSVGIGQISSEVPQNLSASRPQDRQFILSSKKLLLSDSGFYLCAWSPQPRGAVFFGPGTRLTVL.

The chain joins TRBV7-6 to TRBJ1-1; tentative D call: TRBD1 (5 bases). There are 16 residues in the CDR3. Trimming cost V 7 bases and J 0 bases, with 18 bases left between them. Germline V gene data show CDR1 as SGHVS and CDR2 as FNYEAQ. For the CDR3, the DNA is TGTGCCAGCATACCTGGGGTCATGACAGTGAACACTGAAGCTTTCTTT. Translating gives CASIPGVMTVNTEAFF.

The chain is built from TRBV30 and TRBJ1-5; D uncertain. V lost 2 bases and J 4 bases, leaving 15 bases between the germline ends. Germline V lookup: CDR1 GTSNPN, CDR2 SVGIG (reference sequence). The CDR3 extends over 15 amino acids. The CDR3 nucleotides read TGTGCCTGGAGTCCCCTCGTAAGCCCTAATCAGCCCCAGCATTTT. Translation: CAWSPLVSPNQPQHF.

This chain links TRBV7-2 with TRBJ1-6, with 7 bases lining up with TRBD1. Germline V gene sequence: CDR1 SGHTA, CDR2 FQGNSA. The CDR3 is 15 residues long. The V gene end was trimmed by 4 bases and the J gene end by 5 bases; junction bases not matched to a gene: 5. DNA for the CDR3: TGTGCCAGCAGCTCAACCGGGACAGATAATTCACCCCTCCACTTT. It is translated as CASSSTGTDNSPLHF. Together with reference TRBV7-2 and TRBJ1-6, the CDR3 gives the full variable domain: GAGVSQSPSNKVTEKGKDVELRCDPISGHTALYWYRQSLGQGLEFLIYFQGNSAPDKSGLPSDRFSAERTGGSVSTLTIQRTQQEDSAVYLCASSSTGTDNSPLHFGNGTRLTVT.

The chain uses TRBV14 and TRBJ1-4; no clear D. There are 12 residues in the CDR3. Germline lookup yields CDR1 SGHDN and CDR2 FVKESK. V was pared by 3 bases and J by 8 bases, with 7 bases between. Written as DNA, the CDR3 is TGTGCCAGCAGCCACTCAGGAGAAAAACTGTTTTTT. It yields the protein CASSHSGEKLFF.

This sequence joins TRBV28 and TRBJ2-7; 11 bases agree with TRBD1. The ends lost 4 bases at V and 7 bases at J; junction bases unmatched: 9. CDR1 and CDR2 (germline): MDHEN, SYDVKM. This CDR3 is 15 amino acids long. CDR3: CASSSPGQGVGEQYF. The CDR3 DNA follows: TGTGCCAGCAGTTCCCCGGGACAGGGGGTGGGGGAGCAGTACTTC.

In DNA, the CDR3 is TGTGCCAGCAGCTTAAATCGGGGGGGTAACTATGGCTACACCTTC. As protein: CASSLNRGGNYGYTF. The rearrangement joins TRBV7-8 to TRBJ1-2; perhaps TRBD1 as D (5 bases). In germline, CDR1 is SGHVS, CDR2 FQNEAQ. The CDR3 length is 15 residues. Trimming removed 2 bases at V and 1 base at J, with 11 bases between.

The chain uses TRBV6-2 or TRBV6-3 and TRBJ2-5, with TRBD1 as a possible D gene (5 bases). Trimming took off 1 base at V and 1 base at J, with 13 bases between the two ends. Germline-derived CDR1 and CDR2 are MNHEY and SVGEGT. The CDR3 loop spans 16 amino acids. In DNA form, the CDR3 reads TGTGCCAGCAGTTACTGGTCGGAACAGGCCCAAGAGACCCAGTACTTC. Protein: CASSYWSEQAQETQYF.